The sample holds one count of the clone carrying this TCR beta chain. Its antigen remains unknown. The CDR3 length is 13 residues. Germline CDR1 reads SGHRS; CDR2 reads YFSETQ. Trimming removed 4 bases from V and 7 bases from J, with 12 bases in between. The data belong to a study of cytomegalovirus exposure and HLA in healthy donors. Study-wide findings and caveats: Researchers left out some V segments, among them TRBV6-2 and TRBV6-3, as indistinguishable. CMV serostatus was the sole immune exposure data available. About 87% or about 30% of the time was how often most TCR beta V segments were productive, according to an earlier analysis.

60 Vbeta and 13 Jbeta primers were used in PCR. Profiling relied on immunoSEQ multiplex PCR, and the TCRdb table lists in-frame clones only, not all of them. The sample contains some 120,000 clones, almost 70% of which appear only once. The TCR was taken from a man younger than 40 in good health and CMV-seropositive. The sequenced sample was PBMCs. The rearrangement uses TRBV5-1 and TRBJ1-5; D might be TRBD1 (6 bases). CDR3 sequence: CASSVQGEQPQHF. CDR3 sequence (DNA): TGCGCCAGCAGCGTACAGGGAGAACAGCCCCAGCATTTT.